Shown below are 30 T cell receptor beta chains from a single sample sequenced in a study of T cell responses to AZD1222 COVID-19 vaccine. The method was immunoSEQ multiplex PCR; TCRdb's version includes in-frame clones alone and lacks a portion of them. This sample has over 100,000 clones, with around 87% found just once. Specimen: peripheral blood, collected on day 0 of AZD1222 vaccination. The receptors were gathered from an adult in good health.

This clone showed up just once. This chain links TRBV5-1 with TRBJ1-4; D gene unclear. Germline CDR1 reads SGHRS; CDR2 reads YFSETQ. This CDR3 comprises 13 residues. V shed 5 bases and J shed 8 bases, with 13 bases lying between them. For the CDR3, the DNA is TGCGCCAGCAGGTACCGGGTTGGGGAAAAACTGTTTTTT. Translated, it gives CASRYRVGEKLFF.

This chain uses TRBV6-2 or TRBV6-3 with TRBJ2-7; 9 bases are a match to TRBD2. With V trimmed by 2 bases and J by 5 bases, 4 bases remained unmatched. This CDR3 is built from 14 residues. Germline CDR1 MNHEY, CDR2 SVGEGT. CDR3 DNA sequence: TGTGCCAGCAGTTACGGGCGGGAGGGAAACGAGCAGTACTTC. It is translated as CASSYGREGNEQYF.

A few counts support this clone. The chain has TRBV18 and TRBJ2-2; D is perhaps TRBD1 (5 bases). Germline V lookup: CDR1 KGHSH, CDR2 LQKENI. The CDR3 runs to 16 residues. Trimming left V 3 bases short and J 5 bases short, with 16 bases between. In nucleotides, the CDR3 is TGTGCCAGCTCACCGGTGACAGTTACCGGTACCGGGGAGCTGTTTTTT. It is translated as CASSPVTVTGTGELFF.

The V gene is TRBV5-1, the J gene TRBJ1-4, with a possible D match to TRBD1 (6 bases). Trimming cost V 4 bases and J 0 bases, with 13 bases left between them. Germline assignment: CDR1 SGHRS and CDR2 YFSETQ. CDR3 length equals 16 residues. CDR3 loop: CASSVVEGATNEKLFF. The DNA for the CDR3 is TGCGCCAGCAGCGTAGTGGAGGGGGCAACTAATGAAAAACTGTTTTTT.

CDR3 sequence reads: CASSALPDRGNTEAFF. In DNA form, the CDR3 reads TGCGCCAGCAGTGCCCTTCCGGACAGGGGGAACACTGAAGCTTTCTTT. J is TRBJ1-1 and V is TRBV10-1; 9 bases align to TRBD1. Germline V gives CDR1 WNHNN, CDR2 SYGVQD (reference sequence). V lost 4 bases to trimming and J lost 1 base; unmatched junction nucleotides: 7. The CDR3 is 16 residues long.

The chain links TRBV27 to TRBJ2-7; D gene unclear. The CDR3 covers 13 residues. Trimming shortened V by 6 bases and J by 4 bases, and 13 bases separated the two germline ends. Germline V CDR1 and CDR2: MNHEY, SMNVEV (reference sequence). The CDR3 is CASSPLSSYEQYF. As DNA, the CDR3 is TGTGCCAGCAGCCCCCTCTCGTCGTACGAGCAGTACTTC.

The rearrangement links TRBV27 to TRBJ2-2; D is undetermined. Germline CDR1 is MNHEY and CDR2 is SMNVEV (reference sequence). V was pared by 6 bases and J by 1 base, with 9 bases between. The CDR3 loop spans 14 amino acids. The CDR3 DNA reads TGTGCCAGCAGGCTAAGCCGGAACACCGGGGAGCTGTTTTTT. It is translated as CASRLSRNTGELFF.

The rearrangement uses TRBV30 and TRBJ1-2, with D uncertain. CDR1 is GTSNPN and CDR2 is SVGIG in the germline V gene (reference sequence). V was clipped by 4 bases and J by 0 bases, with 3 bases between them. The length of the CDR3 is 11 residues. CDR3 nucleotides: TGTGCCTGGACAGCTAACTATGGCTACACCTTC. Its protein is CAWTANYGYTF. Full variable domain (outside the CDR3, taken from reference TRBV30 and TRBJ1-2): SQTIHQWPATLVQPVGSPLSLECTVEGTSNPNLYWYRQAAGRGLQLLFYSVGIGQISSEVPQNLSASRPQDRQFILSSKKLLLSDSGFYLCAWTANYGYTFGSGTRLTVV.

The chain combines TRBV3-1 (or the pseudogene TRBV3-2) with TRBJ2-7, with D tentatively TRBD2 (6 bases). The CDR3 runs 15 residues. The V and J ends lost 9 bases and 0 bases respectively, with 18 bases between them. Germline V CDR1 and CDR2: LGHDT, YNNKEL (reference sequence). The CDR3, as DNA: TGTGCCAGTCGAGACTCGGGGGAATTCTCCTACGAGCAGTACTTC. It codes for CASRDSGEFSYEQYF.

The chain carries TRBV28 and TRBJ1-1, with 8 bases lining up with TRBD1. Unmatched junction bases numbered 6, after V lost 1 base and J lost 2 bases. Germline lookup yields CDR1 MDHEN and CDR2 SYDVKM. This CDR3 has 16 residues. DNA of the CDR3: TGTGCCAGCAGTTTATACCCGGGACAGGACAACACTGAAGCTTTCTTT. This translates into CASSLYPGQDNTEAFF. Drawing the rest from reference TRBV28 and TRBJ1-1, the complete variable domain is DVKVTQSSRYLVKRTGEKVFLECVQDMDHENMFWYRQDPGLGLRLIYFSYDVKMKEKGDIPEGYSVSREKKERFSLILESASTNQTSMYLCASSLYPGQDNTEAFFGQGTRLTVV.

This clone has only one observation. The chain employs TRBV15 and TRBJ2-2, with 7 positions matching TRBD1. With V trimmed by 8 bases and J by 5 bases, 5 bases remained unmatched. The CDR3 is made up of 13 amino acids. Germline V gene data show CDR1 as LNHNV and CDR2 as YYDKDF (reference sequence). The DNA for the CDR3 is TGTGCCACCGCTTCCAGGGGGACCGGGGAGCTGTTTTTT. Translated, it gives CATASRGTGELFF. Complete variable domain (other parts from reference TRBV15 and TRBJ2-2): DAMVIQNPRYQVTQFGKPVTLSCSQTLNHNVMYWYQQKSSQAPKLLFHYYDKDFNNEADTPDNFQSRRPNTSFCFLDIRSPGLGDTAMYLCATASRGTGELFFGEGSRLTVL.

This chain joins TRBV9 and TRBJ2-7, with TRBD2 identical over 8 bases. The CDR3 has 14 residues. The germline gives CDR1 SGDLS, CDR2 YYNGEE. V lost 4 bases, J lost 2 bases, and 5 bases stayed unmatched. The CDR3 here is CASSPGGLAYEQYF. Written as DNA, the CDR3 is TGTGCCAGCAGCCCCGGGGGACTAGCCTACGAGCAGTACTTC.

The V and J genes are TRBV12-3 or TRBV12-4 and TRBJ1-5, with D hard to call. The CDR3 loop spans 13 amino acids. V was shortened by 5 bases and J by 6 bases, with 11 bases between the two germline ends. The CDR3: CASSTRDSQPQHF. As DNA, the CDR3 is TGTGCCAGCAGTACCAGAGATTCTCAGCCCCAGCATTTT.

The CDR3 loop reads CASSLPDRDNSPLHF. In DNA form, the CDR3 reads TGTGCCAGCAGCTTGCCGGACAGGGATAATTCACCCCTCCACTTT. V gene TRBV5-4 combines with J gene TRBJ1-6, with 8 bases fitting TRBD1. CDR1 is SGHNT, CDR2 YYREEE, per germline (reference sequence). V was pared by 1 base and J by 5 bases, with 2 bases of the junction left unmatched. CDR3 length: 15 residues.

The genes are TRBV3-1 (or the pseudogene TRBV3-2) and TRBJ2-3; D is unclear. Trimming removed 3 bases at V and 0 bases at J, with 13 bases between. CDR1 LGHDT and CDR2 YNNKEL come from the germline V gene (reference sequence). The CDR3 loop spans 16 amino acids. CDR3 nucleotide sequence: TGTGCCAGCAGCCAGAAGAACGTGGGGAGCACAGATACGCAGTATTTT. It encodes CASSQKNVGSTDTQYF.

This clone was observed once. The V gene is TRBV6-5, the J gene TRBJ1-5; TRBD1 matches at 7 bases. The germline gives CDR1 MNHEY, CDR2 SVGAGI. The V and J ends lost 6 bases and 7 bases, in that order; junction bases with no gene match: 9. The CDR3 has 14 amino acids. The CDR3 DNA follows: TGTGCCAGCAGGAGTGGTACAGGGGAGCAGCCCCAGCATTTT. It yields the protein CASRSGTGEQPQHF.

This clone was counted between two and nine times. Written as DNA, the CDR3 is TGTGCCAGCAGCCGTCAGGTGGAGCACTACGAGCAGTACTTC. Encoded protein: CASSRQVEHYEQYF. The V call is TRBV5-6, the J call TRBJ2-7; D gene unclear. Germline CDR1 is SGHDT and CDR2 is YYEEEE. Trimming cost V 4 bases and J 3 bases, with 14 bases left between them. The CDR3 covers 14 residues.

The J gene is TRBJ1-4, the V gene TRBV29-1; D call uncertain. V was cut by 4 bases and J by 0 bases, with 9 bases left in between. Per the germline V gene, CDR1 is SQVTM and CDR2 is ANQGSEA. The CDR3 covers 14 residues. CDR3 in DNA: TGCAGCGTTGGCCTGGGCCCAACTAATGAAAAACTGTTTTTT. Translation gives CSVGLGPTNEKLFF.

This clone was seen a single time. V and J are TRBV15 and TRBJ2-7, with unresolved D. CDR1 and CDR2 from the germline V gene are LNHNV and YYDKDF (reference sequence). The CDR3 is 14 amino acids. Trimming pared 1 base from V and 2 bases from J, leaving 9 bases between. The CDR3 coding sequence is TGTGCCACCAGCAGAGCCCTTGCCGCCTACGAGCAGTACTTC. Protein product: CATSRALAAYEQYF.

V gene TRBV5-8 combines with J gene TRBJ2-2, with TRBD1 matching over 8 bases. V shed 6 bases and J 4 bases; nucleotides not matched to a gene: 11. The V gene's germline CDR1 is SGHTS and CDR2 YDEGEE. CDR3 size: 16 residues. CDR3 protein: CASTRRGRGLTGELFF. In nucleotides, the CDR3 is TGTGCCAGCACCCGACGGGGCAGGGGGCTCACCGGGGAGCTGTTTTTT.

The V call is TRBV5-1, the J call TRBJ1-6, with TRBD1 as a possible D gene (5 bases). CDR1 and CDR2 from the germline V gene are SGHRS and YFSETQ. This CDR3 has 15 amino acids. Deletions cut 0 bases from V and 8 bases from J, with 12 bases between. CDR3 sequence (DNA): TGCGCCAGCAGCTTGGACGGGACCACTTATTCACCCCTCCACTTT. Translating it yields CASSLDGTTYSPLHF.

The chain links TRBV30 to TRBJ1-3; TRBD1 matches at 8 bases. Germline V gives CDR1 GTSNPN, CDR2 SVGIG (reference sequence). The CDR3 has 15 amino acids. V was clipped by 0 bases and J by 4 bases; unmatched bases: 5. CDR3 sequence reads: CAWSVPGGEGNTIYF. CDR3 coding DNA: TGTGCCTGGAGTGTACCAGGGGGCGAGGGAAACACCATATATTTT. Based on the CDR3 plus reference TRBV30 and TRBJ1-3, the full variable domain is SQTIHQWPATLVQPVGSPLSLECTVEGTSNPNLYWYRQAAGRGLQLLFYSVGIGQISSEVPQNLSASRPQDRQFILSSKKLLLSDSGFYLCAWSVPGGEGNTIYFGEGSWLTVV.

J is TRBJ1-2 and V is TRBV6-5, with D unclear. In germline, CDR1 is MNHEY, CDR2 SVGAGI. The CDR3 is made up of 11 amino acids. Trimming left V 4 bases short and J 7 bases short, with 7 bases between. The CDR3 DNA is TGTGCCAGCAGTTCGGACTCTGGCTACACCTTC. This encodes CASSSDSGYTF.

V gene TRBV6-2 or TRBV6-3 combines with J gene TRBJ2-5, with D maybe TRBD2 (6 bases). CDR1 and CDR2 from the germline V gene are MNHEY and SVGEGT. V lost 3 bases to trimming and J lost 7 bases, with 18 bases between them. CDR3 size: 15 residues. CDR3 residues: CASSYLPDRDSTQYF. CDR3 coding DNA: TGTGCCAGCAGTTATCTCCCGGATAGGGACTCGACCCAGTACTTC.

The chain combines TRBV20-1 with TRBJ2-3; 8 positions agree with TRBD2. Germline V gene lookup returns CDR1 DFQATT and CDR2 SNEGSKA (reference sequence). The CDR3 extends over 15 amino acids. Losses at the gene ends were 3 bases for V and 3 bases for J; bases not matched to a gene: 8. CDR3 bases: TGCAGTGCTAGTGGGGTCCAGCGGGAGACAGATACGCAGTATTTT. Residues: CSASGVQRETDTQYF.

For the CDR3, the DNA is TGTGCCACCAGCCCGCCGGTAGCTGGGACAGGGGGAAATCAGCCCCAGCATTTT. This sequence encodes CATSPPVAGTGGNQPQHF. This sequence joins TRBV15 and TRBJ1-5; 11 positions match TRBD1. Germline CDR1 is LNHNV and CDR2 is YYDKDF (reference sequence). The J segment lost 4 bases and the V segment lost 5 bases, leaving 13 bases of the junction unmatched. This CDR3 spans 18 amino acids.

This clone was seen only once. The rearrangement uses TRBV12-1 and TRBJ2-3; the D call of TRBD2 is as the table states it, not checked on the DNA. TRBV12-1 is marked as a pseudogene. CDR3 length: 11 amino acids. Written as DNA, the CDR3 is TGTGCCAGCAGCCGCCGGGATACGCAGTATTTT. Its protein product is CASSRRDTQYF.

The DNA for the CDR3 is TGCGCCAGCAGCCAAGGGAATCCGAAGAGGGTGGAGACCCAGTACTTC. Amino acid sequence: CASSQGNPKRVETQYF. The V gene is TRBV4-3, the J gene TRBJ2-5, with D possibly TRBD2 on 5 matching bases. Trimming left V 1 base short and J 5 bases short, with 17 bases between. Per germline, CDR1 LGHNA and CDR2 YSLEER. CDR3 length: 16 amino acids.

This clone was observed a single time. The chain has TRBV6-1 and TRBJ2-7, with D hard to call. CDR3 length: 12 residues. V was pared by 2 bases and J by 7 bases, with 9 bases between. Germline-derived CDR1 and CDR2 are MNHNS and SASEGT. The CDR3 is CASSEWQLEQYF. DNA of the CDR3: TGTGCCAGCAGTGAATGGCAATTAGAGCAGTACTTC.

The J gene is TRBJ1-2, the V gene TRBV5-1; D ambiguous. CDR1 and CDR2 (germline): SGHRS, YFSETQ. The V and J ends lost 0 bases and 0 bases respectively, with 9 bases between them. The CDR3 length is 15 residues. CDR3 in DNA: TGCGCCAGCAGCTTGGCCAGGCCGGCTAACTATGGCTACACCTTC. It encodes CASSLARPANYGYTF.